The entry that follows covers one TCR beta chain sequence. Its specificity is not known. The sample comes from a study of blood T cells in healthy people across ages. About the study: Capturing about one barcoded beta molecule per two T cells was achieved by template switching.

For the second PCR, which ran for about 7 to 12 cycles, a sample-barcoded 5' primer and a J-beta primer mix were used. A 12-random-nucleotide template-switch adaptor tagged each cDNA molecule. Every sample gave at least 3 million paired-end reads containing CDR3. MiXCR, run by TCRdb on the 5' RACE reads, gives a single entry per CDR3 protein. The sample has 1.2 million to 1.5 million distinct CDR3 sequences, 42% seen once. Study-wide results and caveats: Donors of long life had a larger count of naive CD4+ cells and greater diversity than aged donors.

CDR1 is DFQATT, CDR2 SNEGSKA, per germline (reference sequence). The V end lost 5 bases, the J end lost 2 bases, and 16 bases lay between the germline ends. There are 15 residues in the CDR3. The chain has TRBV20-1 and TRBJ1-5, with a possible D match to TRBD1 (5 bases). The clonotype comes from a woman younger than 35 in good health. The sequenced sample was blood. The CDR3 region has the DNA TGCAGTGCTTGGGACCCCGGGGGTGGCAATCAGCCCCAGCATTTT. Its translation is CSAWDPGGGNQPQHF.